This record concerns one T cell receptor (beta chain) sequence. Its antigen is unidentified. Gene names are the mouse ones. The read terminates 4 residues ahead of where the CDR3 ends, so the germline J gene completes it. This CDR3 region has 15 residues. Germline V CDR1 and CDR2: MNHDT, YYDKIL. The V segment lost 1 base and the J segment 1 base; nucleotides outside the gene matches: 1. This sample was taken from a study of CD8+ T cells in alopecia areata. Turning to the study itself: Grafted skin came from C3H/HeJ donors with spontaneous alopecia (about 6-13 months old) and was placed on approximately 6-10-week-old female C3H/HeJ mice. Study-wide points: Lesional tissue from the scalp (especially in alopecia totalis/universalis) showed higher clonality than normal scalp. Possibly because of HLA-related factors, TCR sharing was less clear across patients than in mice.

Extraction of RNA preceded its reverse transcription into cDNA, which served as the sequencing template. The method was immunoSEQ multiplex PCR; TCRdb's version includes in-frame clones alone and lacks a portion of them. The sample was found to contain roughly 260,000 clones, and every one recurs. The authors sorted pooled cutaneous lymph node cells using CD4, CD8alpha, NKG2D, NKG2ACE and other markers. The sample comprised CD4+ T cells sorted from a lymph node. The sequence was obtained from a C3H/HeJ mouse with alopecia areata. These mice share the MHC haplotype H2-k. The chain recombines TRBV17 with TRBJ2-4, with 8 bases aligning to TRBD2. The CDR3 spells CASSRVWGGQNTLYF. CDR3 bases read: TGTGCTAGCAGTAGAGTCTGGGGGGGTCAAAAC.